These 5 T cell receptor beta chains were all obtained from the same sample, sequenced in a study of blood T cell repertoires in COVID-19 (dated by TCRdb to about 2020). The protocol used for the library was the immunoSEQ multiplex PCR assay. Entries here come from immuneACCESS through TCRdb and include only in-frame sequences with V and J called. Some clones fail to appear in such tables; in the studies checked, an unresolved V gene covers under half of the shortfall, and the cause of the remainder is unknown. The sample data list roughly 190,000 clones, and approximately 86% of these were observed just once. The ten most abundant clones make up 0.95% to 1.3% of the sample. Material: peripheral blood. The origin of the receptors is a man younger than 40 with acute or convalescent COVID-19.

This clone has only a few counts. This chain uses TRBV5-6 with TRBJ1-1; perhaps TRBD1 as D (5 bases). V lost 0 bases and J lost 6, with 18 bases in between. CDR1 and CDR2 from the germline V gene are SGHDT and YYEEEE. The CDR3 sequence is 16 residues long. This CDR3 is CASSLVNRQKDAEAFF. The CDR3 DNA follows: TGTGCCAGCAGCTTGGTTAACAGGCAAAAGGACGCTGAAGCTTTCTTT.

V gene TRBV6-5 combines with J gene TRBJ2-1, with 11 bases aligning to TRBD2. The CDR3 extends over 15 amino acids. Losses at the gene ends were 5 bases for V and 4 bases for J; bases not matched to a gene: 4. Germline CDR1 and CDR2: MNHEY and SVGAGI. The CDR3 DNA reads as TGTGCCAGCAGTCGGATAGCGGGAGGGTACAATGAGCAGTTCTTC. Protein: CASSRIAGGYNEQFF.

The chain uses TRBV10-3 and TRBJ1-1; the match to TRBD1 covers 7 bases. After removal of 5 bases from V and 1 base from J, the junction contained 4 bases not matched to a gene. The V gene's germline CDR1 is ENHRY and CDR2 SYGVKD. The CDR3 is 14 residues long. As DNA, the CDR3 is TGTGCCATCAGTTCCGGGACAGAGAACACTGAAGCTTTCTTT. As protein: CAISSGTENTEAFF.

V usage is TRBV6-5 and J usage is TRBJ2-7, with D perhaps matching TRBD1 (6 bases). CDR3 length: 12 residues. Trimming pared 5 bases from V and 3 bases from J, leaving 8 bases between. Germline CDR1 reads MNHEY; CDR2 reads SVGAGI. The CDR3 DNA sequence: TGTGCCAGCAGTCTCAGGGGCTACGAGCAGTACTTC. Translating gives CASSLRGYEQYF.

The V and J genes are TRBV7-3 and TRBJ1-2; D call uncertain. The CDR3 consists of 14 residues. Looked up from germline, CDR1 is SGHTA and CDR2 is FQGTGA. Trimming left V 0 bases short and J 0 bases short, with 5 bases between. This CDR3 is CASSLTFTNYGYTF. The DNA of the CDR3 is TGTGCCAGCAGCTTAACGTTCACTAACTATGGCTACACCTTC.